A selection of T cell receptor beta chains follows, all from one sample in a study of cytotoxic CD8 clonotypes in ibrutinib-treated CLL. Method: immunoSEQ multiplex PCR; TCRdb's copy keeps in-frame clones and lacks some. The sample lists roughly 30,000 clones; about 80% were seen once. Sequences were derived from PBMCs, sampled after 36 months of ibrutinib treatment. These TCRs come from a human donor with chronic lymphocytic leukemia. CDR3s include the opening cysteine and the closing phenylalanine or tryptophan. The D gene is left open where the match is weak. Where a row states a size, it is once, few, many or the class of an expanded clone; other rows omit it.

size: NA
J: TRBJ2-7
D: NA
V: TRBV11-2
DNA: TGTGCCAGCAGCCGGGGCTTGGGGGGCGAAGGCGAGCAGTACTTC
CDR3: CASSRGLGGEGEQYF

size: NA
J: TRBJ2-1
D: NA
V: TRBV12-5
DNA: TGTGCTAGTGGTTTAAACCGACTAGAGATCTACAATGAGCAGTTCTTC
CDR3: CASGLNRLEIYNEQFF

size: NA
J: TRBJ2-7
D: NA
V: TRBV7-9
DNA: TGTGCCAGCAGCCGATCTGACAGCCCCTACGAGCAGTACTTC
CDR3: CASSRSDSPYEQYF

size: NA
J: TRBJ2-3
D: NA
V: TRBV4-1
DNA: TGCGCCAGCAGCCCACTCGACGATACGCAGTATTTT
CDR3: CASSPLDDTQYF

size: NA
J: TRBJ1-2
D: NA
V: TRBV1
DNA: TGCACCAGCAGGATCCGTATACAGGGCGGGGGCTACACCTTC
CDR3: CTSRIRIQGGGYTF

size: NA
J: TRBJ2-5
D: TRBD2
V: TRBV6-1
DNA: TGTGCCAGCAGCCCCCGACTAGCGGGGGCTGAGACCCAGTACTTC
CDR3: CASSPRLAGAETQYF

size: NA
J: TRBJ2-1
D: NA
V: TRBV7-3
DNA: TGTGCCAGCAGCTTAGCCGTTAGCTCCTACAATGAGCAGTTCTTC
CDR3: CASSLAVSSYNEQFF

size: NA
J: TRBJ1-6
D: NA
V: TRBV5-4
DNA: TGTGCCAGCAGCTTGGCCGGGGACCGGTCACCCCTCCACTTT
CDR3: CASSLAGDRSPLHF

size: NA
J: TRBJ2-5
D: NA
V: TRBV30
DNA: TGTGCCTGGAGTGTTGGACAGACAAAGACCCAGTACTTC
CDR3: CAWSVGQTKTQYF

size: NA
J: TRBJ2-3
D: NA
V: TRBV18
DNA: TGTGCCAGCTCACCGTCCCAAACAGATACGCAGTATTTT
CDR3: CASSPSQTDTQYF

size: NA
J: TRBJ1-1
D: NA
V: TRBV5-8
DNA: TGTGCCAGCAGCTCGGGGGAACTCAAGAGCACTGAAGCTTTCTTT
CDR3: CASSSGELKSTEAFF

size: once
J: TRBJ1-2
D: TRBD1
V: TRBV9
DNA: TGTGCCAGCAGCGTAGCTGAGGGGGCCCTTTCGGGCTACACCTTC
CDR3: CASSVAEGALSGYTF

size: NA
J: TRBJ2-5
D: NA
V: TRBV29-1
DNA: TGCAGCGTTGAGGGATATTGGGGGGAGACCCAGTACTTC
CDR3: CSVEGYWGETQYF

size: NA
J: TRBJ2-7
D: NA
V: TRBV5-6
DNA: TGTGCCAGCAGCTTGTTTCACGAGCAGTACTTC
CDR3: CASSLFHEQYF

size: NA
J: TRBJ2-1
D: TRBD2
V: TRBV7-6
DNA: TGTGCCAGCAGCTGGGATGGACTAGCGGGGGGGAAGAATGAGCAGTTCTTC
CDR3: CASSWDGLAGGKNEQFF

size: NA
J: TRBJ2-5
D: TRBD2
V: TRBV4-2
DNA: TGTGCCAGCAGCCAAGGTGTCGCGGGGGGGCTTGAGACCCAGTACTTC
CDR3: CASSQGVAGGLETQYF

size: NA
J: TRBJ1-4
D: NA
V: TRBV4-1
DNA: TGCGCCAGCAGCCAAGACCTCGCAGGGTGGGATGAAAAACTGTTTTTT
CDR3: CASSQDLAGWDEKLFF

size: few
J: TRBJ2-5
D: NA
V: TRBV7-9
DNA: TGTGCCAGCAGCCGACAGGACCTACAAGAGACCCAGTACTTC
CDR3: CASSRQDLQETQYF

size: NA
J: TRBJ1-3
D: NA
V: TRBV7-6
DNA: TGTGCCAGCAGCCTTCGTCCCAACTCTGGAAACACCATATATTTT
CDR3: CASSLRPNSGNTIYF

size: NA
J: TRBJ1-1
D: NA
V: TRBV2
DNA: TGTGCCAGCAGTGATTACACTGAAGCTTTCTTT
CDR3: CASSDYTEAFF

size: NA
J: TRBJ2-7
D: TRBD1
V: TRBV27
DNA: TGTGCCAGCAGTTTAGGCCCTGGGACAGGGACCTACGAGCAGTACTTC
CDR3: CASSLGPGTGTYEQYF

size: NA
J: TRBJ2-3
D: TRBD1
V: TRBV4-2
DNA: TGTGCCAGCAGCCGGTGGACAGGGTCCAGAGATACGCAGTATTTT
CDR3: CASSRWTGSRDTQYF

size: NA
J: TRBJ2-5
D: NA
V: TRBV6-5
DNA: TGTGCCAGCAGTTGGGGACGGCTACAAGAGACCCAGTACTTC
CDR3: CASSWGRLQETQYF

size: NA
J: TRBJ1-2
D: TRBD1
V: TRBV5-4
DNA: TGTGCCAGCAGCTACCGGACAGGGTCGAACTATGGCTACACCTTC
CDR3: CASSYRTGSNYGYTF

size: NA
J: TRBJ1-2
D: NA
V: TRBV4-3
DNA: TGCGCCAGCAGCCAGGATCTGATCTGGGGCAACGGCTACACCTTC
CDR3: CASSQDLIWGNGYTF

size: NA
J: TRBJ2-7
D: NA
V: TRBV5-6
DNA: TGTGCCAGCAGCTTGGGAGGGACACCCATCTACGAGCAGTACTTC
CDR3: CASSLGGTPIYEQYF

size: once
J: TRBJ2-1
D: TRBD1
V: TRBV9
DNA: TGTGCCAGCAGCGAAAGGGGACAGTCGGTTAATGAGCAGTTCTTC
CDR3: CASSERGQSVNEQFF

size: NA
J: TRBJ2-1
D: TRBD2
V: TRBV6-5
DNA: TGTGCCAGCAGTCGGGGGGGCCGCAATGAGCAGTTCTTC
CDR3: CASSRGGRNEQFF

size: NA
J: TRBJ2-2
D: NA
V: TRBV6-6
DNA: TGTGCCAGCCAAAAGATGGCCGGGGAGCTGTTTTTT
CDR3: CASQKMAGELFF

size: NA
J: TRBJ2-7
D: TRBD2
V: TRBV7-3
DNA: TGTGCCAGCAGCCTGACTAGCGGGGACCACGAGCAGTACTTC
CDR3: CASSLTSGDHEQYF

size: NA
J: TRBJ1-2
D: NA
V: TRBV5-6
DNA: TGTGCCAGCAGCTTGGCCAGGGGTTCTGGGGGCTACACCTTC
CDR3: CASSLARGSGGYTF

size: few
J: TRBJ1-2
D: NA
V: TRBV4-3
DNA: TGCGCCAGCAGCCAAGATGTAAGATCAGGTAGCTATGGCTACACCTTC
CDR3: CASSQDVRSGSYGYTF

size: NA
J: TRBJ2-6
D: NA
V: TRBV2
DNA: TGTGCCAGCAGCCTCGGACAGTTAGCGGCCAACGTCCTGACTTTC
CDR3: CASSLGQLAANVLTF